This TCR beta chain was sequenced for a study of cytomegalovirus exposure and HLA in healthy donors. Produced via immunoSEQ multiplex PCR; TCRdb's table is partial and in-frame only. The sample includes about 120,000 clones, over 65% of them seen just once. CDR1 and CDR2 (germline): DFQATT, SNEGSKA (reference sequence). V lost 6 bases to trimming and J lost 5 bases, with 7 bases between them. There are 10 residues in the CDR3. The sequenced sample consisted of PBMCs. This sequence joins TRBV20-1 and TRBJ2-5; D remains unclear. The TCR sequence derives from a woman in her 30s in good health and CMV-seronegative. The CDR3 DNA follows: TGCAGTGCCCATCGGGAGACCCAGTACTTC. It specifies CSAHRETQYF.